Listed below are T cell receptor beta chains from one sample, sequenced in a study of T-cell memory formation after mild COVID-19. MiXCR was run by TCRdb on the 5' RACE reads, yielding one entry per CDR3 protein. The sample yields roughly 110,000 distinct CDR3 sequences, about an eighth seen once. Sequenced sample: PBMCs or a T cell subset sorted from them (not recorded which). These receptors all stem from a man younger than 35 who had mild COVID-19 (a few samples of this study predate the infection). Cell type and time point are not known. Each CDR3 is given with its conserved first and last residue. A D gene is named only where the DNA matches it firmly. Clone size is shown for a subset of rows, as once, few, many or a class of expanded clone.

V: TRBV3-1; size: few; D: NA; J: TRBJ1-1; CDR3: CASSRVGISEAFF; DNA: TGTGCCAGCAGCCGGGTGGGGATCTCTGAAGCTTTCTTT
V: TRBV18; size: NA; D: NA; J: TRBJ2-3; CDR3: CASSTGVRPSTDTQYF; DNA: TGTGCCAGCTCAACGGGCGTGAGACCTAGCACAGATACGCAGTATTTT
V: TRBV6-2/TRBV6-3; size: few; D: NA; J: TRBJ2-7; CDR3: CASSGLDLFSYEQYF; DNA: TGTGCCAGCAGTGGCCTGGACTTATTTTCCTACGAGCAGTACTTC
V: TRBV11-2; size: few; D: TRBD2; J: TRBJ2-1; CDR3: CASSQSGGPYNEQFF; DNA: TGTGCCAGCAGCCAGAGCGGGGGACCCTACAATGAGCAGTTCTTC
V: TRBV5-4; size: NA; D: NA; J: TRBJ1-1; CDR3: CASSDWTAKHTEAFF; DNA: TGTGCCAGCAGCGATTGGACAGCTAAGCACACTGAAGCTTTCTTT
V: TRBV20-1; size: NA; D: TRBD2; J: TRBJ2-7; CDR3: CSASLTSGVAYEQYF; DNA: TGCAGTGCGAGCCTTACTAGCGGGGTAGCCTACGAGCAGTACTTC
V: TRBV20-1; size: many; D: NA; J: TRBJ2-5; CDR3: CRPQGIEETQYF; DNA: TGCAGGCCACAGGGTATCGAGGAGACCCAGTACTTC
V: TRBV6-5; size: few; D: TRBD1; J: TRBJ1-3; CDR3: CASSPWTGSGNTIYF; DNA: TGTGCCAGCAGTCCTTGGACAGGGTCCGGAAACACCATATATTTT
V: TRBV6-6; size: few; D: TRBD1; J: TRBJ2-5; CDR3: CASSRYRGQETQYF; DNA: TGTGCCAGCAGTCGATACAGGGGTCAAGAGACCCAGTACTTC
V: TRBV18; size: NA; D: NA; J: TRBJ1-6; CDR3: CASSPPTGERSPLHF; DNA: TGTGCCAGCTCACCACCCACAGGAGAACGATCACCCCTCCACTTT
V: TRBV11-2; size: many; D: NA; J: TRBJ2-7; CDR3: CASSLDLLQGLEQYF; DNA: TGTGCCAGCAGCTTAGACCTTTTACAGGGCCTGGAGCAGTACTTC
V: TRBV7-2; size: few; D: TRBD2; J: TRBJ2-7; CDR3: CASSPWRGGYEQYF; DNA: TGTGCCAGCAGCCCCTGGCGGGGGGGCTACGAGCAGTACTTC
V: TRBV24-1; size: few; D: NA; J: TRBJ2-3; CDR3: CATSEFDRDTDTQYF; DNA: TGTGCCACCAGTGAGTTCGACAGAGACACAGATACGCAGTATTTT
V: TRBV4-2; size: NA; D: NA; J: TRBJ2-2; CDR3: CASSQGASPTGELFF; DNA: TGTGCCAGCAGCCAAGGGGCTAGCCCCACCGGGGAGCTGTTTTTT
V: TRBV2; size: few; D: NA; J: TRBJ2-1; CDR3: CASSEYRQLNNEQFF; DNA: TGTGCCAGCAGTGAATACCGACAGTTAAACAATGAGCAGTTCTTC
V: TRBV6-2/TRBV6-3; size: few; D: TRBD2; J: TRBJ2-7; CDR3: CASSFFPRGAGGPGIFQQYF; DNA: TGTGCCAGCAGTTTTTTCCCCCGTGGAGCGGGGGGGCCCGGCATCTTCCAGCAGTACTTC
V: TRBV5-1; size: few; D: TRBD1; J: TRBJ1-2; CDR3: CASSPRGDRTYGYTF; DNA: TGCGCCAGCAGCCCCCGGGGGGACAGGACCTATGGCTACACCTTC
V: TRBV3-1; size: few; D: TRBD1; J: TRBJ2-3; CDR3: CASSQLDPTGLTDTQYF; DNA: TGTGCCAGCAGCCAATTAGACCCGACAGGGTTAACAGATACGCAGTATTTT
V: TRBV2; size: NA; D: TRBD2; J: TRBJ2-1; CDR3: CASSDGQRGGYNEQFF; DNA: TGTGCCAGCAGTGACGGTCAGCGGGGGGGCTACAATGAGCAGTTCTTC
V: TRBV11-2; size: NA; D: NA; J: TRBJ1-1; CDR3: CASSLPPGTEAFF; DNA: TGTGCCAGCAGCTTACCACCGGGAACTGAAGCTTTCTTT
V: TRBV9; size: NA; D: NA; J: TRBJ2-5; CDR3: CASSVGGWGGMKQETQYF; DNA: TGTGCCAGCAGCGTAGGGGGGTGGGGCGGAATGAAACAAGAGACCCAGTACTTC
V: TRBV5-1; size: few; D: NA; J: TRBJ2-1; CDR3: CASSFPGSNEQFF; DNA: TGCGCCAGCAGCTTTCCGGGGAGCAATGAGCAGTTCTTC
V: TRBV4-2; size: few; D: NA; J: TRBJ2-5; CDR3: CASSQDRVKTQYF; DNA: TGTGCCAGCAGCCAAGACAGGGTTAAGACCCAGTACTTC
V: TRBV6-6; size: few; D: NA; J: TRBJ2-5; CDR3: CASSPGTRETQYF; DNA: TGTGCCAGCAGCCCCGGGACCAGAGAGACCCAGTACTTC
V: TRBV15; size: NA; D: TRBD1; J: TRBJ2-7; CDR3: CATSRDTGGYEQYF; DNA: TGTGCCACCAGCAGGGATACAGGGGGCTACGAGCAGTACTTC
V: TRBV7-9; size: few; D: TRBD2; J: TRBJ2-3; CDR3: CASSFPKTSGVPDTQYF; DNA: TGTGCCAGCAGCTTCCCGAAGACTAGCGGGGTCCCAGATACGCAGTATTTT
V: TRBV19; size: many; D: TRBD2; J: TRBJ2-1; CDR3: CATEAGVSSYNEQFF; DNA: TGTGCCACTGAGGCGGGGGTTAGCTCCTACAATGAGCAGTTCTTC
V: TRBV6-5; size: NA; D: NA; J: TRBJ2-1; CDR3: CASSPSWPVTKYNEQFF; DNA: TGTGCCAGCAGCCCCTCATGGCCCGTCACAAAATACAATGAGCAGTTCTTC
V: TRBV4-2; size: few; D: NA; J: TRBJ1-1; CDR3: CVSSQRAGQVNTEAFF; DNA: TGTGTCAGCAGCCAGAGGGCGGGACAAGTGAACACTGAAGCTTTCTTT
V: TRBV11-2; size: NA; D: TRBD1; J: TRBJ2-6; CDR3: CASSLTPGGPSGANVLTF; DNA: TGTGCCAGCAGCTTAACACCAGGGGGACCGTCTGGGGCCAACGTCCTGACTTTC
V: TRBV7-6; size: NA; D: TRBD1; J: TRBJ1-5; CDR3: CASSRDRGSNQPQHF; DNA: TGTGCCAGCAGCCGCGACAGGGGAAGCAATCAGCCCCAGCATTTT
V: TRBV7-9; size: NA; D: TRBD1; J: TRBJ2-2; CDR3: CATTRQGANTGELFF; DNA: TGTGCCACCACCAGACAGGGGGCGAACACCGGGGAGCTGTTTTTT
V: TRBV11-2; size: few; D: NA; J: TRBJ2-3; CDR3: CASSPNGPGDTQYF; DNA: TGTGCCAGCAGCCCTAACGGACCTGGGGATACGCAGTATTTT
V: TRBV29-1; size: many; D: NA; J: TRBJ1-1; CDR3: CSVHRVNTEAFF; DNA: TGCAGCGTACACAGGGTGAACACTGAAGCTTTCTTT
V: TRBV20-1; size: NA; D: NA; J: TRBJ2-1; CDR3: CSARRPTYNEQFF; DNA: TGCAGTGCTAGAAGGCCAACCTACAATGAGCAGTTCTTC
V: TRBV9; size: few; D: NA; J: TRBJ2-3; CDR3: CASSESTDTQYF; DNA: TGTGCCAGCAGCGAGAGCACAGATACGCAGTATTTT
V: TRBV6-2/TRBV6-3; size: few; D: TRBD2; J: TRBJ2-4; CDR3: CASSLGGTAIQYF; DNA: TGTGCCAGCAGCCTCGGGGGGACGGCGATTCAGTACTTC
V: TRBV7-9; size: NA; D: NA; J: TRBJ2-1; CDR3: CASSPPGSEQFF; DNA: TGTGCCAGCAGTCCCCCAGGTTCTGAGCAGTTCTTC
V: TRBV4-1; size: NA; D: TRBD1; J: TRBJ1-6; CDR3: CASGQGNSPLHF; DNA: TGCGCCAGCGGACAGGGAAATTCACCCCTCCACTTT
V: TRBV7-9; size: few; D: NA; J: TRBJ2-6; CDR3: CASTSGLQGISGANVLTF; DNA: TGTGCCAGCACTTCAGGATTGCAGGGAATCTCTGGGGCCAACGTCCTGACTTTC